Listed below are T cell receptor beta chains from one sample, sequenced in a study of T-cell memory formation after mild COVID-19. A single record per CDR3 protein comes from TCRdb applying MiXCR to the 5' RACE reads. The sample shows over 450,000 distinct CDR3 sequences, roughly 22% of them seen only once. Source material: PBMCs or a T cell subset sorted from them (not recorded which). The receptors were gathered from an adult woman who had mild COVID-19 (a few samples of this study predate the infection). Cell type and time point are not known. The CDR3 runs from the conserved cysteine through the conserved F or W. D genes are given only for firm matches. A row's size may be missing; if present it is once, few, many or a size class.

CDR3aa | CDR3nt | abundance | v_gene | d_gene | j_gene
CASSEVLRGQGLQSPLHF | TGTGCCAGCAGTGAGGTTTTAAGGGGACAGGGCCTACAGTCACCCCTCCACTTT | NA | TRBV2 | TRBD1 | TRBJ1-6
CASSDRTSQFETQYF | TGTGCCAGCAGCGATCGGACTAGCCAGTTCGAGACCCAGTACTTC | few | TRBV9 | TRBD2 | TRBJ2-5
CASSYLGTGRTGELFF | TGTGCCAGCAGTTATTTAGGGACAGGGAGGACCGGGGAGCTGTTTTTT | NA | TRBV27 | TRBD1 | TRBJ2-2
CASSYGTGRGYTF | TGTGCCAGCAGTTACGGGACAGGGCGAGGCTACACCTTC | NA | TRBV6-5 | TRBD1 | TRBJ1-2
CASSLGTSGRGGNEQFF | TGTGCCAGCAGCTTGGGGACTAGCGGGAGAGGGGGCAATGAGCAGTTCTTC | NA | TRBV5-5 | TRBD2 | TRBJ2-1
CSARGTGSYEQYF | TGCAGTGCCCGCGGGACAGGCTCCTACGAGCAGTACTTC | few | TRBV20-1 | TRBD1 | TRBJ2-7
CSARTGILTEAFF | TGCAGTGCTAGAACCGGGATCCTCACTGAAGCTTTCTTT | few | TRBV20-1 | NA | TRBJ1-1
CASRRRLTSTGELFF | TGTGCCAGCCGAAGGCGGTTGACTTCGACCGGGGAGCTGTTTTTT | NA | TRBV5-6 | NA | TRBJ2-2
CASSMINKVTDTQYF | TGTGCCAGTAGTATGATAAACAAAGTCACAGATACGCAGTATTTT | few | TRBV19 | NA | TRBJ2-3
CASSPFGTGGGNQPQHF | TGTGCCAGCAGCCCTTTCGGGACAGGGGGCGGGAATCAGCCCCAGCATTTT | many | TRBV7-3 | TRBD1 | TRBJ1-5
CASSLKLAGAEQYF | TGTGCCAGCAGCTTAAAGCTAGCGGGAGCCGAGCAGTACTTC | NA | TRBV7-2 | TRBD2 | TRBJ2-7
CSVSKGNEPQHF | TGCAGCGTTTCGAAGGGGAACGAGCCCCAGCATTTT | NA | TRBV29-1 | NA | TRBJ1-5
CATSRDRGLAGGSDTQYF | TGTGCCACCAGCAGAGACCGGGGACTAGCGGGAGGCTCAGATACGCAGTATTTT | many | TRBV15 | TRBD2 | TRBJ2-3
CASGSGDTQYF | TGTGCCAGCGGGTCGGGCGATACGCAGTATTTT | NA | TRBV7-9 | NA | TRBJ2-3
CSVGGTISGLNEQFF | TGCAGCGTTGGAGGGACTATTAGCGGGCTCAATGAGCAGTTCTTC | few | TRBV29-1 | TRBD2 | TRBJ2-1
CASSPGGLGYRSQPQHF | TGTGCCAGCAGTCCGGGAGGTTTAGGGTATCGTAGTCAGCCCCAGCATTTT | NA | TRBV28 | NA | TRBJ1-5
CASRPQGPGGPQHF | TGTGCCAGCAGGCCACAGGGCCCGGGAGGGCCCCAGCATTTT | NA | TRBV6-2/TRBV6-3 | NA | TRBJ1-5
CASSQGTGVTDTQYF | TGTGCCAGCAGCCAAGGGACAGGGGTGACAGATACGCAGTATTTT | NA | TRBV5-5 | TRBD1 | TRBJ2-3
CATSKVGGEVGELFF | TGTGCCACCAGTAAGGTCGGGGGTGAGGTCGGGGAGCTGTTTTTT | few | TRBV24-1 | NA | TRBJ2-2
CSAHYFNTIYF | TGCAGTGCGCATTACTTCAACACCATATATTTT | few | TRBV20-1 | NA | TRBJ1-3
CASSFVAGIHYNEQFF | TGTGCCAGCAGTTTCGTAGCGGGGATACATTACAATGAGCAGTTCTTC | few | TRBV12-3/TRBV12-4 | TRBD2 | TRBJ2-1
CASSSGTIPYEQYF | TGTGCCAGCAGCTCAGGGACAATCCCCTACGAGCAGTACTTC | NA | TRBV9 | NA | TRBJ2-7
CASTPGTGVGYEQYF | TGTGCCAGCACTCCCGGGACAGGGGTTGGGTACGAGCAGTACTTC | NA | TRBV28 | TRBD1 | TRBJ2-7
CASSLLAPGNSPLHF | TGTGCCAGCAGCTTATTAGCGCCCGGGAATTCACCCCTCCACTTT | many | TRBV7-8 | NA | TRBJ1-6
CASRAGTGANYGYTF | TGCGCCAGCAGGGCCGGGACAGGGGCCAACTATGGCTACACCTTC | NA | TRBV5-1 | TRBD1 | TRBJ1-2
CASSSGTSGRASNEQFF | TGTGCCAGCAGCTCTGGGACTAGCGGGAGGGCCTCGAATGAGCAGTTCTTC | few | TRBV5-4 | TRBD2 | TRBJ2-1
CASSTWTSSGETQYF | TGCGCCAGCAGCACGTGGACTAGCTCGGGAGAGACCCAGTACTTC | NA | TRBV5-1 | TRBD2 | TRBJ2-5
CASSLVAGGEDTQYF | TGTGCCAGCAGCTTAGTTGCGGGGGGGGAGGATACGCAGTATTTT | NA | TRBV7-9 | TRBD2 | TRBJ2-3
CASSPRAREDEQYF | TGTGCCAGCTCACCACGAGCGAGGGAAGACGAGCAGTACTTC | NA | TRBV18 | NA | TRBJ2-7
CASSPRESGELFF | TGTGCCAGCTCACCAAGGGAGAGCGGGGAGCTGTTTTTT | few | TRBV18 | NA | TRBJ2-2
CASSQAAAYYGYTF | TGCGCCAGCAGCCAAGCAGCAGCCTACTATGGCTACACCTTC | few | TRBV4-1 | NA | TRBJ1-2
CASSSDRGIEDEQYF | TGTGCCAGCAGCTCGGACAGGGGGATCGAAGACGAGCAGTACTTC | NA | TRBV7-2 | TRBD1 | TRBJ2-7
CASSVGSTYNEKLFF | TGTGCCAGCAGCGTAGGTTCGACATACAATGAAAAACTGTTTTTT | NA | TRBV9 | NA | TRBJ1-4
CASSRNWAYYGYTF | TGTGCCAGCAGCCGTAATTGGGCTTACTATGGCTACACCTTC | NA | TRBV14 | NA | TRBJ1-2
CASSLTAGDPYNEQFF | TGTGCCAGCAGCTTAACGGCGGGAGACCCCTACAATGAGCAGTTCTTC | few | TRBV7-8 | TRBD2 | TRBJ2-1
CASSLDWGSYNEQFF | TGTGCCAGCAGCTTAGATTGGGGATCCTACAATGAGCAGTTCTTC | few | TRBV11-2 | NA | TRBJ2-1
CSASGTPNSPLHF | TGCAGTGCTTCCGGGACACCGAATTCACCCCTCCACTTT | NA | TRBV20-1 | NA | TRBJ1-6
CASRGQGMNTEAFF | TGTGCCAGCAGGGGACAGGGTATGAACACTGAAGCTTTCTTT | NA | TRBV6-6 | TRBD1 | TRBJ1-1
CSVVQGATYEQYF | TGCAGCGTTGTCCAGGGGGCGACCTACGAGCAGTACTTC | NA | TRBV29-1 | TRBD1 | TRBJ2-7
CASSQGGLLVGEQFF | TGCGCCAGCAGTCAGGGTGGGTTGCTAGTCGGTGAGCAGTTCTTC | few | TRBV4-1 | NA | TRBJ2-1
CASSLSGTSGRYEQFF | TGTGCCAGCAGTTTATCGGGGACTAGCGGGAGATATGAGCAGTTCTTC | few | TRBV27 | TRBD2 | TRBJ2-1
CASSYSGFSYEQYF | TGTGCCAGCAGTTACTCAGGGTTTAGTTACGAGCAGTACTTC | NA | TRBV6-5 | NA | TRBJ2-7
CASNPGDRPGYYEQYF | TGTGCCAGCAACCCAGGGGATCGACCGGGTTACTACGAGCAGTACTTC | few | TRBV12-3/TRBV12-4 | NA | TRBJ2-7
CSVEDRVGTGQFF | TGCAGCGTTGAGGACAGGGTGGGAACTGGGCAGTTCTTC | NA | TRBV29-1 | TRBD1 | TRBJ2-1
CASRPNRGSDYGYTF | TGTGCCAGCAGGCCCAACAGGGGTTCGGACTATGGCTACACCTTC | NA | TRBV12-3/TRBV12-4 | TRBD1 | TRBJ1-2
CASSLGLQGNTIYF | TGTGCCAGCAGCTTGGGACTCCAGGGAAACACCATATATTTT | few | TRBV5-5 | NA | TRBJ1-3
CASRGQVELDTQYF | TGCGCCAGCAGAGGACAGGTTGAATTGGATACGCAGTATTTT | NA | TRBV5-1 | TRBD1 | TRBJ2-3
CASRPSGGSNQPQHF | TGTGCCAGCAGACCCTCGGGGGGTAGCAATCAGCCCCAGCATTTT | NA | TRBV12-3/TRBV12-4 | NA | TRBJ1-5
CASSLASGTYYEQYF | TGTGCCAGCAGCCTAGCTTCGGGAACCTACTACGAGCAGTACTTC | many | TRBV13 | NA | TRBJ2-7
CASSLGATDGYTF | TGTGCCAGCAGCTTGGGGGCCACGGATGGCTACACCTTC | NA | TRBV7-2 | NA | TRBJ1-2
CASSPSGGTGELFF | TGTGCCAGCAGCCCGTCGGGGGGAACCGGGGAGCTGTTTTTT | many | TRBV7-8 | TRBD2 | TRBJ2-2
CASSLDGPGEQYF | TGCGCCAGCAGCTTGGACGGGCCGGGGGAGCAGTACTTC | NA | TRBV5-1 | NA | TRBJ2-7
CSVERRALNEQFF | TGCAGCGTTGAAAGGCGGGCCCTCAATGAGCAGTTCTTC | NA | TRBV29-1 | NA | TRBJ2-1